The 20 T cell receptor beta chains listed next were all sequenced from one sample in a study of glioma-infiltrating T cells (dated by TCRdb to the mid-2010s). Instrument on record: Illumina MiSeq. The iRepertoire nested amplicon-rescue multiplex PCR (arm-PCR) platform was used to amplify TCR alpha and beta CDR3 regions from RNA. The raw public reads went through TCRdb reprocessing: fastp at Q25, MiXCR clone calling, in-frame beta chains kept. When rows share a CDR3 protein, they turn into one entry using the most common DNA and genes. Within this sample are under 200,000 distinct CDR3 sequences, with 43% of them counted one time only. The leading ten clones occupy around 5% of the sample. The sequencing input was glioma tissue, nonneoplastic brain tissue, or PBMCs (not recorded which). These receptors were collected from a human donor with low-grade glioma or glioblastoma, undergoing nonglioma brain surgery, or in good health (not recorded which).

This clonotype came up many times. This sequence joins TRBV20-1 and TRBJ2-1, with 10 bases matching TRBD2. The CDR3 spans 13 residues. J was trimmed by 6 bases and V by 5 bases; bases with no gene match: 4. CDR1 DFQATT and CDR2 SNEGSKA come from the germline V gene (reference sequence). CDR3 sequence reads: CSALAGVVNEQFF. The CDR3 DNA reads TGCAGTGCTCTAGCGGGAGTTGTCAATGAGCAGTTCTTC.

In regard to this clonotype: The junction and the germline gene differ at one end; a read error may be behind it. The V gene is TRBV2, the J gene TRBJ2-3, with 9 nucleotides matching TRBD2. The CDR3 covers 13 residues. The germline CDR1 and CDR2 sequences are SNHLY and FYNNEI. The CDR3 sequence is CASRLAGTDTKYF. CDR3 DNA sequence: TGTGCCAGCAGACTAGCGGGCACAGATACGAAGTATTTT.

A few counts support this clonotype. The CDR3 region is CASSLQGSGRDTQYF. The CDR3 DNA reads TGCGCCAGCAGCTTGCAAGGTAGCGGGAGAGATACGCAGTATTTT. The V call is TRBV5-1, the J call TRBJ2-3; 9 nucleotides match TRBD2. The CDR3 runs to 15 residues. The trim removed 1 base at V and 5 bases at J, leaving 5 bases unmatched. Germline assignment: CDR1 SGHRS and CDR2 YFSETQ. Variable domain in full (rest from reference TRBV5-1 and TRBJ2-3): KAGVTQTPRYLIKTRGQQVTLSCSPISGHRSVSWYQQTPGQGLQFLFEYFSETQRNKGNFPGRFSGRQFSNSRSEMNVSTLELGDSALYLCASSLQGSGRDTQYFGPGTRLTVL.

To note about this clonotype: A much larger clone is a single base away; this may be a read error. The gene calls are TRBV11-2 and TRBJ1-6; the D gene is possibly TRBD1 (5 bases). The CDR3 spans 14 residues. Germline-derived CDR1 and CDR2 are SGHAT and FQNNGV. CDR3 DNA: TGTGCCAGCAGCCAACAGGCTTATAATTCACCCATCCACTTT. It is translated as CASSQQAYNSPIHF.

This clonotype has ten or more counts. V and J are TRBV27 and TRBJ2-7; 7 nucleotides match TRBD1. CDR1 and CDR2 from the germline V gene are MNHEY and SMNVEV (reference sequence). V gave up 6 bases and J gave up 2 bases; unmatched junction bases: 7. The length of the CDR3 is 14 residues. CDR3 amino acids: CASSISGQTYEQYF. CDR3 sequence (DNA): TGTGCCAGCAGCATATCGGGACAGACCTACGAGCAGTACTTC.

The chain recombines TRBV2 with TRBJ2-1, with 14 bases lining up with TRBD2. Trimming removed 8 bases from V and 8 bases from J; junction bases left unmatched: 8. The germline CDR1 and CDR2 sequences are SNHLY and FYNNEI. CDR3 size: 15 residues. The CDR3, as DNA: TGTGCCAGCGCAGGACTAGCGGGAGGATTCTATGAGCAGTTCTTC. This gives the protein CASAGLAGGFYEQFF.

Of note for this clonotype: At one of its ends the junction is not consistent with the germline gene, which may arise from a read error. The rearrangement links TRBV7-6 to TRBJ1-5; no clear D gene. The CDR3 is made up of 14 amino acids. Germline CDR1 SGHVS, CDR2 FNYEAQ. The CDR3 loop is CASSLGEGNQPQHF. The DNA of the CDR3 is TGTGCCAGCAGCTTAGGGGAAGGCAATCAGCCCCAGCACTTT.

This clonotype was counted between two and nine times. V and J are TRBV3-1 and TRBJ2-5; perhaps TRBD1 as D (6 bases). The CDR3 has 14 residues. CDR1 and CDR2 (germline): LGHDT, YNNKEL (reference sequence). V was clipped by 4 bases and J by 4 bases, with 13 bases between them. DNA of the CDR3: TGTGCCAGCAGCCCTACGGTACAGGGAGAGACCCAGTACTTC. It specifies CASSPTVQGETQYF.

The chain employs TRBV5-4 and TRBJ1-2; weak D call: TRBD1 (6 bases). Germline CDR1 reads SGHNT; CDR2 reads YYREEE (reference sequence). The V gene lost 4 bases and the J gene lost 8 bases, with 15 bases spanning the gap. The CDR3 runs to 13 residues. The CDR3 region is CASSTEQGPGYTF. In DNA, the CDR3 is TGTGCCAGCAGCACAGAGCAGGGGCCCGGCTACACCTTC.

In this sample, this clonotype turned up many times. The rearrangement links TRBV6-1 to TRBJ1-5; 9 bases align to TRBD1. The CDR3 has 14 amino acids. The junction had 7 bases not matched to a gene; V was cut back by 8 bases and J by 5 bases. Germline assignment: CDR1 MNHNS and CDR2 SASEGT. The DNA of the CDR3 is TGTGCCAGCGGGCTGACAGGGGGACATCAGCCCCAGCATTTT. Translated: CASGLTGGHQPQHF.

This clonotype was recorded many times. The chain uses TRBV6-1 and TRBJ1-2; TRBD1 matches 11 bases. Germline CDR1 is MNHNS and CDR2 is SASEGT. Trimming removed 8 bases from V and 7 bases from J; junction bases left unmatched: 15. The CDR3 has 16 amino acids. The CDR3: CASSNGQGARTAGYTF. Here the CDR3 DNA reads TGTGCCAGCTCCAACGGACAGGGGGCACGGACGGCTGGCTACACCTTC.

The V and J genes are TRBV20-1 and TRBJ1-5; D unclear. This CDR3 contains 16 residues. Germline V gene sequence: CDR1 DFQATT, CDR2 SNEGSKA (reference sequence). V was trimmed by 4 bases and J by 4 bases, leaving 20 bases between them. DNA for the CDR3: TGCAGTGCTATCCAACCAGAGGGCACGATTAATCAGCCCCAGCATTTT. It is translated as CSAIQPEGTINQPQHF.

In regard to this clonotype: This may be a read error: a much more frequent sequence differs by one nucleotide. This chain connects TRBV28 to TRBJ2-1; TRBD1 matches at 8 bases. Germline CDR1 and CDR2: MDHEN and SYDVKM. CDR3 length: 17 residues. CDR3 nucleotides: TGTGCCATCAGTTTATTACAGGGGGGCAGCTGGGGCAATGAGCAGTTCTTC. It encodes CAISLLQGGSWGNEQFF.

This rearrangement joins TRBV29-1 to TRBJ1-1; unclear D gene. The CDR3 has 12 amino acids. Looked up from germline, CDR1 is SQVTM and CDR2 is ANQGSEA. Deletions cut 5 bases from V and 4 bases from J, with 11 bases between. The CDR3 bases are TGCAGCGTTACGGGAGCGGCCACTGAAGCTTTCTTT. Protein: CSVTGAATEAFF.

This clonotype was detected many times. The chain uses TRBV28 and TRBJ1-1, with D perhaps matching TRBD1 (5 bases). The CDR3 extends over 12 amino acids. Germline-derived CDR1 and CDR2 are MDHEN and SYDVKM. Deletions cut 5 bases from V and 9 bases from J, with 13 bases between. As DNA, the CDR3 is TGTGCCAGCAGTGAGCTCAGGGAGAAAGCTTTCTTT. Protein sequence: CASSELREKAFF.

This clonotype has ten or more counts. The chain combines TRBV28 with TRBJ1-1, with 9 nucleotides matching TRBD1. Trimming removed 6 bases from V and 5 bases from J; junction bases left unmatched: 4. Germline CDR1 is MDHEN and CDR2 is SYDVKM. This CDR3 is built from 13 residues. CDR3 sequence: CASRTGGETEAFF. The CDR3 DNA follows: TGTGCCAGCAGAACAGGGGGCGAAACTGAAGCTTTCTTT. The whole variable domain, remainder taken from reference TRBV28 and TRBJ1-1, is DVKVTQSSRYLVKRTGEKVFLECVQDMDHENMFWYRQDPGLGLRLIYFSYDVKMKEKGDIPEGYSVSREKKERFSLILESASTNQTSMYLCASRTGGETEAFFGQGTRLTVV.

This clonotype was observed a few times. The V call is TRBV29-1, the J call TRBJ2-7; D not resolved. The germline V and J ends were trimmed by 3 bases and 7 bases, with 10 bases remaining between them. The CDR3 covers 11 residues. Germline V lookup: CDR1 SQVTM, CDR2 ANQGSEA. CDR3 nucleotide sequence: TGCAGCGTTGATCCGGGCGGTGAGCAGTACTTC. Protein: CSVDPGGEQYF.

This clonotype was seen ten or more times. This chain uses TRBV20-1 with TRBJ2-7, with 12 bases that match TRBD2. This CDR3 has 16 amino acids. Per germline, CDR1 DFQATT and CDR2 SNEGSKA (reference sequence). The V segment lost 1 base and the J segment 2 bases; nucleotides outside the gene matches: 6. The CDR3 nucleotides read TGCAGTGCTAGAGTTATCGGGACTAGCGGGCCCTACGAGCAGTACTTC. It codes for CSARVIGTSGPYEQYF.

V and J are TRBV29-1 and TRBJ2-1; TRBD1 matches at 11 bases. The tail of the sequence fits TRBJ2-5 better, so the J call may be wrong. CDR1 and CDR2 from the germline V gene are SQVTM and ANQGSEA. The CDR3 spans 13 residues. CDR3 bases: TGCAGCACGGGGACAGGGGGCCAAGAGACCCAGTACTTC. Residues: CSTGTGGQETQYF.

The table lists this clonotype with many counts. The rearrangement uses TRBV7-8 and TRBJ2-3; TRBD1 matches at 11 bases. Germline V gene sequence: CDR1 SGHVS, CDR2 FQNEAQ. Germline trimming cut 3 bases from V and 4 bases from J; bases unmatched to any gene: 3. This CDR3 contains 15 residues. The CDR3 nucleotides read TGTGCCAGCAGCTTCCCGGGACAGGGGGCAGATACGCAGTATTTT. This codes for CASSFPGQGADTQYF.